One sample yielded the 31 T cell receptor beta chains listed below, sequenced in a study of blood T cell repertoires in COVID-19. Generated by immunoSEQ multiplex PCR, the TCRdb table keeps only in-frame clones and is missing some. The sample contains fewer than 200,000 clones, roughly 82% of which appear only once. Specimen: peripheral blood. The receptors derive from a woman aged 70-85 years with acute or convalescent COVID-19.

V and J are TRBV28 and TRBJ2-5; 10 bases map to TRBD1. Germline CDR1 and CDR2: MDHEN and SYDVKM. V lost 4 bases, J lost 4 bases, and 3 bases stayed unmatched. The CDR3 length is 14 residues. The CDR3 loop is CASSSRTGGETQYF. DNA for the CDR3: TGTGCCAGCAGTTCACGGACAGGGGGAGAGACCCAGTACTTC.

This clone was found once. The rearrangement joins TRBV10-2 to TRBJ1-5; no firm D call. Trimming removed 8 bases at V and 3 bases at J, with 14 bases between. The germline gives CDR1 WSHSY, CDR2 SAAADI. The CDR3 loop spans 14 amino acids. The CDR3 loop reads CASSEGRNNQPQHF. The DNA for the CDR3 is TGCGCCAGCTCGGAAGGGAGAAACAATCAGCCCCAGCATTTT.

This clone has a single count. V and J are TRBV19 and TRBJ2-5, with a possible D match to TRBD1 (6 bases). The CDR3 spans 12 residues. Trimming left V 10 bases short and J 2 bases short, with 11 bases between. Germline CDR1 LNHDA, CDR2 SQIVND (reference sequence). DNA of the CDR3: TGTGCCACCGAGGGGGTACAAGAGACCCAGTACTTC. The encoded protein is CATEGVQETQYF.

The V gene is TRBV24-1, the J gene TRBJ2-2; TRBD2 matches at 7 bases. The CDR3 sequence is 16 residues long. Germline V lookup: CDR1 KGHDR, CDR2 SFDVKD. The V segment lost 4 bases and the J segment 1 base; nucleotides outside the gene matches: 5. The CDR3, as DNA: TGTGCCACCAGTGAATGGGGGGGTAAGAACACCGGGGAGCTGTTTTTT. Amino acid sequence: CATSEWGGKNTGELFF.

The gene calls are TRBV5-1 and TRBJ2-7, with 7 positions matching TRBD1. This CDR3 contains 15 residues. V shed 0 bases and J 4 bases; nucleotides not matched to a gene: 7. Germline CDR1 is SGHRS and CDR2 is YFSETQ. CDR3 sequence reads: CASSLETTGIYEQYF. The DNA for the CDR3 is TGCGCCAGCAGCTTGGAGACGACAGGGATTTACGAGCAGTACTTC. The whole variable domain, filled in from reference TRBV5-1 and TRBJ2-7, reads KAGVTQTPRYLIKTRGQQVTLSCSPISGHRSVSWYQQTPGQGLQFLFEYFSETQRNKGNFPGRFSGRQFSNSRSEMNVSTLELGDSALYLCASSLETTGIYEQYFGPGTRLTVT.

V and J are TRBV5-5 and TRBJ2-1, with 7 bases that match TRBD2. The germline CDR1 and CDR2 sequences are SGHKS and YYEKEE (reference sequence). The CDR3 runs 14 residues. The trim removed 0 bases at V and 8 bases at J, leaving 5 bases unmatched. The chain's CDR3 is CASSLASTSDEQFF. The CDR3 coding sequence is TGTGCCAGCAGCTTGGCCTCTACTAGCGATGAGCAGTTCTTC.

The V gene is TRBV3-1 (or the pseudogene TRBV3-2), the J gene TRBJ1-5; D possibly corresponds to TRBD1 (6 bases). Trimming removed 4 bases at V and 7 bases at J, with 14 bases between. This CDR3 is 14 amino acids long. Germline CDR1 is LGHDT and CDR2 is YNNKEL (reference sequence). DNA of the CDR3: TGTGCCAGCAGCCCATCGACAGGAGAGCAGCCCCAGCATTTT. This codes for CASSPSTGEQPQHF.

The chain carries TRBV10-1 and TRBJ1-6; D gene unclear. This CDR3 contains 13 residues. Per germline, CDR1 WNHNN and CDR2 SYGVQD (reference sequence). V lost 6 bases and J lost 7, with 10 bases in between. CDR3 in DNA: TGCGCCAGCAGCCAGGAATGGAATTCACCCCTCCACTTT. Its protein product is CASSQEWNSPLHF.

The chain links TRBV9 to TRBJ1-6; 7 positions match TRBD1. There are 15 residues in the CDR3. Germline CDR1 and CDR2: SGDLS and YYNGEE. V was clipped by 0 bases and J by 8 bases; unmatched bases: 5. In nucleotides, the CDR3 is TGTGCCAGCAGCGTAGATAGGGGGCTGGATTCACCCCTCCACTTT. Protein product: CASSVDRGLDSPLHF.

The gene calls are TRBV10-3 and TRBJ1-2; D might be TRBD1 (5 bases). The length of the CDR3 is 16 residues. Germline lookup yields CDR1 ENHRY and CDR2 SYGVKD. The V end was cut by 0 bases, the J end by 3 bases, with 14 bases between. The CDR3 loop reads CAISESWGRSDYGYTF. CDR3 nucleotide sequence: TGTGCCATCAGTGAGTCCTGGGGCAGATCAGACTATGGCTACACCTTC.

The chain links TRBV2 to TRBJ1-5; a weak D match, TRBD1 (6 bases). With 4 bases removed from V and 5 bases from J, the gap between germline ends came to 12 bases. The V gene's germline CDR1 is SNHLY and CDR2 FYNNEI. The CDR3 extends over 14 amino acids. CDR3 protein: CASSAAAGDQPQHF. The CDR3 coding sequence is TGTGCCAGCAGTGCTGCCGCAGGGGATCAGCCCCAGCATTTT.

The chain couples TRBV7-2 to TRBJ1-5; a possible D gene is TRBD1 (5 bases). Germline-derived CDR1 and CDR2 are SGHTA and FQGNSA. The CDR3 spans 15 residues. Trimming left V 0 bases short and J 2 bases short, with 8 bases between. The DNA for the CDR3 is TGTGCCAGCAGCTTAGCGTCAGGGCGCAATCAGCCCCAGCATTTT. This encodes CASSLASGRNQPQHF.

The chain recombines TRBV19 with TRBJ1-2, with D possibly being TRBD1 (5 bases). The CDR3 is made up of 14 amino acids. Germline assignment: CDR1 LNHDA and CDR2 SQIVND (reference sequence). Trimming took off 6 bases at V and 4 bases at J, with 15 bases between the two ends. Here the CDR3 reads CASSEQATGYGYTF. The CDR3 region has the DNA TGTGCCAGTAGCGAACAGGCTACCGGCTATGGCTACACCTTC.

J is TRBJ1-5 and V is TRBV19, with 9 positions matching TRBD1. The CDR3 runs to 16 residues. Germline lookup yields CDR1 LNHDA and CDR2 SQIVND (reference sequence). Trimming at V came to 4 bases and at J to 1 base, leaving 5 bases not matched to a gene. CDR3 sequence: CASSTFGQGSNQPQHF. CDR3 DNA: TGTGCCAGTAGTACCTTCGGACAGGGGAGCAATCAGCCCCAGCATTTT.

The chain employs TRBV7-2 and TRBJ2-3; 8 bases map to TRBD2. Germline assignment: CDR1 SGHTA and CDR2 FQGNSA. CDR3 length: 16 residues. V shed 5 bases, J shed 1 base, and the junction held 8 bases outside the gene matches. The CDR3 DNA reads as TGTGCCAGCAGCCGCGCCACGGGGGGGGGCACAGATACGCAGTATTTT. Encoded protein: CASSRATGGGTDTQYF.

This clone was detected a few times. The genes are TRBV5-6 and TRBJ2-7; 7 nucleotides align to TRBD2. The trim removed 0 bases at V and 3 bases at J, leaving 3 bases unmatched. Per the germline V gene, CDR1 is SGHDT and CDR2 is YYEEEE. The length of the CDR3 is 14 residues. DNA for the CDR3: TGTGCCAGCAGCTTGGCACTAGCGAACTACGAGCAGTACTTC. It is translated as CASSLALANYEQYF. The full variable domain, its missing parts supplied by reference TRBV5-6 and TRBJ2-7, is DAGVTQSPTHLIKTRGQQVTLRCSPKSGHDTVSWYQQALGQGPQFIFQYYEEEERQRGNFPDRFSGHQFPNYSSELNVNALLLGDSALYLCASSLALANYEQYFGPGTRLTVT.

The J gene is TRBJ2-2, the V gene TRBV24-1; D unresolved. Germline V CDR1 and CDR2: KGHDR, SFDVKD. CDR3 length: 14 residues. Trimming left V 3 bases short and J 5 bases short, with 9 bases between. Written as DNA, the CDR3 is TGTGCCACCAGTGATGGCTTGAGGACCGGGGAGCTGTTTTTT. Its protein product is CATSDGLRTGELFF.

The chain has TRBV5-4 and TRBJ1-1; TRBD1 aligns across 7 bases. V dropped 0 bases and J dropped 2; count of bases not matched to a gene: 4. Germline V CDR1 and CDR2: SGHNT, YYREEE (reference sequence). The CDR3 length is 15 residues. The DNA for the CDR3 is TGTGCCAGCAGCTTGGCGACAGGGCGAAACACTGAAGCTTTCTTT. It yields the protein CASSLATGRNTEAFF.

In its sample, this clone was seen a few times. The genes are TRBV7-2 and TRBJ2-5; D might be TRBD1 (7 bases). The CDR3 extends over 16 amino acids. Per germline, CDR1 SGHTA and CDR2 FQGNSA. V was pared by 0 bases and J by 7 bases, with 18 bases between. In nucleotides, the CDR3 is TGTGCCAGCAGCTTAGCGCGAGGAGGGGGCGTTGGGACCCAGTACTTC. Translation gives CASSLARGGGVGTQYF.

This chain links TRBV5-1 with TRBJ1-2, with D possibly TRBD1 on 5 matching bases. CDR3 length equals 13 residues. Germline assignment: CDR1 SGHRS and CDR2 YFSETQ. The V gene lost 2 bases and the J gene lost 7 bases, with 12 bases spanning the gap. CDR3 sequence (DNA): TGCGCCAGCAGCTTCCAGGGCGCCGGTGGCTACACCTTC. Protein: CASSFQGAGGYTF.

V is TRBV19 and J is TRBJ2-1; 8 nucleotides match TRBD1. Trimming cost V 3 bases and J 0 bases; bases outside gene matches: 4. The length of the CDR3 is 16 residues. Germline loops: CDR1 LNHDA, CDR2 SQIVND (reference sequence). This chain's CDR3 is CASSMTGAPSYNEQFF. CDR3 nucleotides: TGTGCCAGTAGTATGACAGGGGCTCCCTCCTACAATGAGCAGTTCTTC.

This clone was seen a handful of times. The J gene is TRBJ1-2, the V gene TRBV29-1, with no clear D. The CDR3 runs 13 residues. Germline V gene sequence: CDR1 SQVTM, CDR2 ANQGSEA. V was cut by 6 bases and J by 6 bases, with 17 bases left in between. CDR3 residues: CSVRTNGLNGYTF. DNA of the CDR3: TGCAGCGTCCGTACGAATGGGCTTAATGGCTACACCTTC.

The chain combines TRBV30 with TRBJ1-1; 9 nucleotides line up with TRBD1. V shed 2 bases and J 1 base; nucleotides not matched to a gene: 2. The CDR3 is 14 residues long. Germline CDR1 GTSNPN, CDR2 SVGIG (reference sequence). The CDR3 loop reads CAWSLGQGNTEAFF. CDR3 sequence (DNA): TGTGCCTGGAGTTTGGGACAGGGGAACACTGAAGCTTTCTTT.

This rearrangement joins TRBV13 to TRBJ1-3, with TRBD1 matching over 8 bases. This CDR3 has 17 amino acids. Losses at the gene ends were 0 bases for V and 0 bases for J; bases not matched to a gene: 4. Per germline, CDR1 PRHDT and CDR2 FYEKMQ (reference sequence). CDR3 sequence reads: CASSLGQGVGSGNTIYF. CDR3 DNA: TGTGCCAGCAGCTTAGGACAGGGGGTAGGCTCTGGAAACACCATATATTTT.

This rearrangement joins TRBV18 to TRBJ2-5, with D tentatively TRBD1 (6 bases). The CDR3 runs to 15 residues. Per the germline V gene, CDR1 is KGHSH and CDR2 is LQKENI. Deletions cut 5 bases from V and 0 bases from J, with 13 bases between. The CDR3 sequence: CASSSLDRDQETQYF. The DNA for the CDR3 is TGTGCCAGCTCATCGCTGGACAGAGACCAAGAGACCCAGTACTTC.

This clone was detected only a few times. This chain joins TRBV21-1 and TRBJ1-5; no DNA check was done on the table's D call, TRBD1. TRBV21-1 is an annotated pseudogene. The length of the CDR3 is 16 residues. The CDR3, as DNA: TGTGCCAGCATACCCGACAGGGGGGCTAGCAATCAGCCCCAGCATTTT. This codes for CASIPDRGASNQPQHF.

This chain uses TRBV4-3 with TRBJ2-2; no firm D call. Germline V gene lookup returns CDR1 LGHNA and CDR2 YSLEER. This CDR3 region has 14 residues. V lost 5 bases and J 5 bases, leaving 12 bases between the germline ends. The chain's CDR3 is CASSVKIVTGELFF. The CDR3 region has the DNA TGCGCCAGCAGCGTAAAGATAGTGACCGGGGAGCTGTTTTTT.

The chain has TRBV28 and TRBJ2-2, with 9 bases aligning to TRBD2. The germline CDR1 and CDR2 sequences are MDHEN and SYDVKM. The junction had 10 bases not matched to a gene; V was cut back by 8 bases and J by 9 bases. The length of the CDR3 is 14 residues. Here the CDR3 reads CASAPGLAAWELFF. Written as DNA, the CDR3 is TGTGCCAGCGCTCCGGGACTAGCAGCTTGGGAGCTGTTTTTT.

The chain's CDR3 is CASSLGVGQGRRNIQYF. The CDR3 bases are TGTGCCAGCAGCTTAGGTGTAGGACAGGGAAGGAGGAACATTCAGTACTTC. This chain connects TRBV7-8 to TRBJ2-4; 8 bases are a match to TRBD1. The CDR3 totals 17 residues. Germline lookup yields CDR1 SGHVS and CDR2 FQNEAQ. Trimming removed 1 base from V and 7 bases from J; junction bases left unmatched: 12. Combining the CDR3 with reference TRBV7-8 and TRBJ2-4 gives the whole variable domain GAGVSQSPRYKVAKRGQDVALRCDPISGHVSLFWYQQALGQGPEFLTYFQNEAQLDKSGLPSDRFFAERPEGSVSTLKIQRTQQEDSAVYLCASSLGVGQGRRNIQYFGAGTRLSVL.

The chain couples TRBV6-4 to TRBJ2-3, with 14 bases aligning to TRBD2. Trimming removed 5 bases from V and 5 bases from J; junction bases left unmatched: 6. CDR1 MRHNA and CDR2 SNTAGT come from the germline V gene. This CDR3 is 16 amino acids long. CDR3 in amino acids: CASSPTSGGGLDTQYF. In DNA, the CDR3 is TGTGCCAGCAGTCCGACTAGCGGGGGGGGTCTAGATACGCAGTATTTT.

The chain couples TRBV18 to TRBJ2-5; 9 nucleotides match TRBD1. J gave up 5 bases and V 3 bases, and 7 bases lay outside the gene matches. CDR1 is KGHSH and CDR2 is LQKENI in the germline V gene. The CDR3 loop spans 15 amino acids. Here the CDR3 reads CASSPGQGNTETQYF. CDR3 nucleotide sequence: TGTGCCAGCTCACCCGGACAGGGGAATACGGAGACCCAGTACTTC.